The 14 T cell receptor beta chains reported below all come from one sample, sequenced in a study of cytomegalovirus exposure and HLA in healthy donors. In the PCR, 60 Vbeta and 13 Jbeta primers were used. Measured with immunoSEQ multiplex PCR; TCRdb has only the in-frame clones, and not every one. This repertoire includes tens of thousands of clones. The sample taken for sequencing was PBMCs. These receptors were obtained from a woman aged 40 to 50 in good health and CMV-seronegative.

The chain has TRBV19 and TRBJ1-2, with D maybe TRBD1 (5 bases). Trimming left V 2 bases short and J 4 bases short, with 17 bases between. Germline CDR1 LNHDA, CDR2 SQIVND (reference sequence). This CDR3 region has 16 residues. In DNA form, the CDR3 reads TGTGCCAGTAGTATAATTCTGGTAGACAGCACCTATGGCTACACCTTC. Encoded protein: CASSIILVDSTYGYTF.

The CDR3 reads CASSTPGSNQPQHF. CDR3 sequence (DNA): TGTGCCAGTAGTACCCCAGGTAGCAATCAGCCCCAGCATTTT. J is TRBJ1-5 and V is TRBV19; no reliable D call. Germline CDR1 and CDR2: LNHDA and SQIVND (reference sequence). Between the trimmed V and J ends, which lost 4 bases and 0 bases, there was a span of 7 bases. The CDR3 runs 14 residues.

The chain couples TRBV5-1 to TRBJ2-2, with D possibly matching TRBD1 (6 bases). Looked up from germline, CDR1 is SGHRS and CDR2 is YFSETQ. Trimming shortened V by 0 bases and J by 5 bases, and 14 bases separated the two germline ends. The CDR3 covers 16 residues. CDR3 loop: CASSLATGQGTGELFF. In DNA form, the CDR3 reads TGCGCCAGCAGCTTGGCCACAGGGCAGGGAACCGGGGAGCTGTTTTTT.

Comments on this clone: Other DNA sequences from this sample encode an identical CDR3 as well. The chain recombines TRBV19 with TRBJ1-1; 8 positions agree with TRBD1. The CDR3 has 14 amino acids. Per the germline V gene, CDR1 is LNHDA and CDR2 is SQIVND (reference sequence). J was trimmed by 6 bases and V by 2 bases; bases with no gene match: 5. The CDR3 bases are TGTGCCAGTAGTATAACGGACAGGGTCGCTGAAGCTTTCTTT. It translates to CASSITDRVAEAFF.

This chain uses TRBV5-6 with TRBJ2-5; 10 positions match TRBD1. J was trimmed by 5 bases and V by 4 bases; bases with no gene match: 5. Germline loops: CDR1 SGHDT, CDR2 YYEEEE. CDR3 size: 14 residues. Written as DNA, the CDR3 is TGTGCCAGCAGCGGGACAGGGGTGTTGGAGACCCAGTACTTC. This translates into CASSGTGVLETQYF.

The DNA of the CDR3 is TGTGCCAGCAGCCCTTGGTCAGAAAGCACAGATACGCAGTATTTT. This translates into CASSPWSESTDTQYF. This chain joins TRBV11-2 and TRBJ2-3; D gene uncertain. Trimming removed 5 bases from V and 0 bases from J, with 12 bases in between. The CDR3 is 15 residues long. CDR1 and CDR2 from the germline V gene are SGHAT and FQNNGV.

The rearrangement joins TRBV30 to TRBJ2-1; D gene ambiguous. V dropped 0 bases and J dropped 4 bases, with 4 bases sitting between them. Germline loops: CDR1 GTSNPN, CDR2 SVGIG (reference sequence). The CDR3 is made up of 12 amino acids. CDR3 sequence (DNA): TGTGCCTGGAGTGTACAGTACAATGAGCAGTTCTTC. Translating gives CAWSVQYNEQFF.

This chain uses TRBV4-1 with TRBJ1-2; 11 bases are shared with TRBD1. The CDR3 covers 15 residues. The germline V gene has CDR1 MGHRA and CDR2 YSYEKL. With V trimmed by 3 bases and J by 7 bases, 7 bases remained unmatched. The CDR3 is CASSQDRGLSSGYTF. CDR3 DNA: TGCGCCAGCAGCCAGGACAGGGGGCTTTCGTCTGGCTACACCTTC.

In DNA, the CDR3 is TGTGCCAGCAGCTTGAGGACTAGCGGGTACCAAGAGACCCAGTACTTC. Translated, it gives CASSLRTSGYQETQYF. This chain joins TRBV5-6 and TRBJ2-5; 11 bases align to TRBD2. This CDR3 contains 16 residues. CDR1 is SGHDT and CDR2 is YYEEEE in the germline V gene. V dropped 1 base and J dropped 0; count of bases not matched to a gene: 2.

V usage is TRBV7-2 and J usage is TRBJ1-6; the match to TRBD1 covers 8 bases. The germline gives CDR1 SGHTA, CDR2 FQGNSA. The CDR3 runs 19 residues. The trim removed 1 base at V and 10 bases at J, leaving 18 bases unmatched. The CDR3 region is CASSLDVQGAGWTDSPLHF. The CDR3 DNA follows: TGTGCCAGCAGCTTAGACGTGCAGGGGGCGGGATGGACAGACTCACCCCTCCACTTT.

The chain has TRBV5-1 and TRBJ2-5, with TRBD2 identical over 9 bases. Germline assignment: CDR1 SGHRS and CDR2 YFSETQ. The CDR3 runs to 18 residues. V shed 3 bases and J 5 bases; nucleotides not matched to a gene: 17. Here the CDR3 reads CASSSATGTRGGAETQYF. In nucleotides, the CDR3 is TGCGCCAGCAGCTCCGCGACGGGAACGCGGGGGGGCGCCGAGACCCAGTACTTC.

V and J are TRBV15 and TRBJ1-6, with a possible D match to TRBD1 (6 bases). Germline assignment: CDR1 LNHNV and CDR2 YYDKDF (reference sequence). This CDR3 is 17 amino acids long. V was shortened by 3 bases and J by 7 bases, with 19 bases between the two germline ends. The chain's CDR3 is CATSRGYGGQDNSPLHF. CDR3 DNA: TGTGCCACCAGCAGGGGTTACGGGGGGCAGGACAATTCACCCCTCCACTTT.

The chain combines TRBV30 with TRBJ1-5, with 9 bases lining up with TRBD1. CDR1 and CDR2 from the germline V gene are GTSNPN and SVGIG (reference sequence). Losses at the gene ends were 4 bases for V and 7 bases for J; bases not matched to a gene: 5. The CDR3 is 13 amino acids. The CDR3 sequence is CAWTGQGEQPQHF. In DNA form, the CDR3 reads TGTGCCTGGACGGGACAGGGCGAACAGCCCCAGCATTTT.

This rearrangement joins TRBV9 to TRBJ2-5; 13 bases line up with TRBD2. CDR1 is SGDLS, CDR2 YYNGEE, per germline. The CDR3 is made up of 15 amino acids. The J segment lost 3 bases and the V segment lost 2 bases, leaving 1 base of the junction unmatched. DNA for the CDR3: TGTGCCAGCAGCGTTGGACTAGCGGGAGAAGAGACCCAGTACTTC. Translated, it gives CASSVGLAGEETQYF.